This T cell receptor (beta chain) derives from a study of T cell repertoires in cytomegalovirus infection. Across the whole study: Recently identified HLA-C-restricted CMV epitopes and well-studied HLA-B-restricted CMV epitopes were used by the study.

Study conclusions and caveats: Adding up the frequency of public TCR beta families identified people who carried CMV plus the relevant HLA.

TCRdb reprocessed the reads via MiXCR and lists one record per CDR3 protein. The sample carries hundreds of thousands of distinct CDR3 sequences, about a third recorded once. There are 17 residues in the CDR3. Germline V CDR1 and CDR2: LNHNV, YYDKDF (reference sequence). The V and J ends lost 0 bases and 4 bases, in that order; junction bases with no gene match: 5. Points on this clonotype: The antigen is undetermined.

The receptor was isolated from a human donor in good health (CMV status not recorded). Some clones in this sample may be carry-over from other donors' samples. The sequencing here drew on cultured CD8+ T cells from PBMCs, taken from culture after CMV antigen stimulation. The chain couples TRBV15 to TRBJ2-3, with 12 positions matching TRBD2. The CDR3 loop reads CATSRDRLAGGSDTQYF. The CDR3 nucleotides are TGTGCCACCAGCAGAGATCGTCTAGCGGGGGGGTCAGATACGCAGTATTTT.